What follows describes a single TCR beta chain. Its antigen is undetermined. Extraction of RNA preceded its reverse transcription into cDNA, which served as the sequencing template. Assay: immunoSEQ multiplex PCR; the TCRdb copy retains only in-frame clones and omits some. Of some 150,000 clones listed, 58% are singletons. The V gene lost 0 bases and the J gene lost 4 bases, with 15 bases spanning the gap. This CDR3 region has 16 residues. Germline assignment: CDR1 SNHLY and CDR2 FYNNEI. Treatment meaning: oral pan-JAK inhibitor, 5-10 mg twice daily. These data originate in a study of CD8+ T cells in alopecia areata. The study, taken as a whole, reports: Greater clonality was observed in lesional scalp samples, especially alopecia totalis/universalis, versus normal scalp.

Material: CD4+ T cells sorted from blood, obtained at roughly week 58, from a patient treated with tofacitinib. V usage is TRBV2 and J usage is TRBJ1-1; D not resolved. This sequence originates from a human donor with alopecia areata. The DNA of the CDR3 is TGTGCCAGCAGTGAAGCCCCATCCACGGGAGGCACTGAAGCTTTCTTT. It is translated as CASSEAPSTGGTEAFF.